A single sample gave rise to the 7 T cell receptor beta chains below, sequenced in a study of blood T cells in healthy people across ages. With a J-beta primer mix and a sample-barcoded 5' primer, a second PCR ran roughly 6 to 11 cycles. MiXCR, run by TCRdb on the 5' RACE reads, gives a single entry per CDR3 protein. The sample holds about 1.8 million distinct CDR3 sequences, around half seen once. The sample consisted of blood. These receptor sequences come from a woman aged 40 to 55 in good health.

The chain recombines TRBV11-2 with TRBJ2-4; maybe TRBD1 (5 bases). There are 14 residues in the CDR3. Germline V gene lookup returns CDR1 SGHAT and CDR2 FQNNGV. Trimming shortened V by 5 bases and J by 3 bases, and 11 bases separated the two germline ends. CDR3 sequence: CASSPGHLKNIQYF. The CDR3 DNA reads TGTGCCAGCAGCCCCGGACACCTCAAAAACATTCAGTACTTC.

This clonotype was counted between two and nine times. This sequence joins TRBV9 and TRBJ2-7; 8 bases are shared with TRBD1. This CDR3 has 14 residues. CDR1 and CDR2 (germline): SGDLS, YYNGEE. J was trimmed by 2 bases and V by 3 bases; bases with no gene match: 4. The CDR3 DNA reads TGTGCCAGCAGCGGGACAGGGAATGCCTACGAGCAGTACTTC. It specifies CASSGTGNAYEQYF.

The J gene is TRBJ2-4, the V gene TRBV3-1; D is unclear. The J call may be mistaken, given a closer DNA end match to TRBJ2-7. The CDR3 runs to 15 residues. Germline CDR1 reads LGHDT; CDR2 reads YNNKEL (reference sequence). For the CDR3, the DNA is TGTGCCAGCAGCCAAGATCGTCGTCACCTCTACGAGCAGTACTTC. It codes for CASSQDRRHLYEQYF.

The V gene is TRBV6-2 or TRBV6-3, the J gene TRBJ2-7; 8 bases align to TRBD2. The J segment lost 4 bases and the V segment lost 8 bases, leaving 7 bases of the junction unmatched. The CDR3 has 13 residues. The germline gives CDR1 MNHEY, CDR2 SVGEGT. CDR3: CASWTAGEYEQYF. The CDR3 coding sequence is TGTGCCAGCTGGACAGCGGGAGAGTACGAGCAGTACTTC.

J is TRBJ2-7 and V is TRBV7-2; TRBD2 agrees at 9 bases. Trimming took 4 bases from V and 7 from J; bases not matched to a gene: 11. The V gene's germline CDR1 is SGHTA and CDR2 FQGNSA. The CDR3 extends over 15 amino acids. The CDR3 region has the DNA TGTGCCAGCAGCTCTGGCGGGGGGGCAGGGAATGAGCAGTACTTC. Residues: CASSSGGGAGNEQYF.

The chain combines TRBV5-5 with TRBJ1-1, with TRBD1 as a possible D gene (6 bases). CDR1 and CDR2 from the germline V gene are SGHKS and YYEKEE (reference sequence). Trimming shortened V by 6 bases and J by 3 bases, and 15 bases separated the two germline ends. This CDR3 has 14 amino acids. CDR3 region: CASTIPGADTEAFF. In nucleotides, the CDR3 is TGTGCCAGCACCATACCAGGGGCGGACACTGAAGCTTTCTTT.

The rearrangement uses TRBV20-1 and TRBJ2-1; no clear D. CDR1 is DFQATT and CDR2 is SNEGSKA in the germline V gene (reference sequence). The CDR3 totals 16 residues. V lost 1 base and J lost 2, with 15 bases in between. CDR3 DNA: TGCAGTGCTAGAGGACGGCCGGGTCTTCCCTACAATGAGCAGTTCTTC. Translated: CSARGRPGLPYNEQFF.